This TCR beta chain was sequenced during a study of blood T cell repertoires in COVID-19. Study in general: Researchers got acute and convalescent COVID-19 samples from the United States, Italy and Spain.

As handled by the study authors: Cell counts per sample came from amplifying reference gene primers. Clones were sequenced by immunoSEQ multiplex PCR, and TCRdb holds only the in-frame ones, with some missing. That table is the source of V, J and clone size, and D and trimming were worked out from the DNA. The sample comprises about 140,000 clones, around 87% of which are singletons, and 2% to 2.5% rests with the top ten. Germline-derived CDR1 and CDR2 are SGHTA and FQGTGA. V dropped 1 base and J dropped 2 bases, with 8 bases sitting between them. The CDR3 has 14 amino acids. This clone was found once.

The specimen sequenced was peripheral blood. This clonotype was sampled from a man aged 50-59 years with active COVID-19. J is TRBJ1-1 and V is TRBV7-3; weak D call: TRBD1 (5 bases). CDR3 coding DNA: TGTGCCAGCAGCTTAAGGGGGGTTAACACTGAAGCTTTCTTT. Translation gives CASSLRGVNTEAFF.